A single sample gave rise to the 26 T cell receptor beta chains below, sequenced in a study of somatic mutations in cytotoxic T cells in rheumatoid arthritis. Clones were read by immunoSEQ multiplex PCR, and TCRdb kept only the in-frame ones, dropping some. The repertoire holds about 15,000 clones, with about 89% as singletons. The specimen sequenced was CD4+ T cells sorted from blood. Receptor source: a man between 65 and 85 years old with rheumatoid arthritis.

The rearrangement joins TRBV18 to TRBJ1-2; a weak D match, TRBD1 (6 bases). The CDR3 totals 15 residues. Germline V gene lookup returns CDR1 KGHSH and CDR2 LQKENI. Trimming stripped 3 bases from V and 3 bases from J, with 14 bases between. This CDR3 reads CASSPGTRLDYGYTF. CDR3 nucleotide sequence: TGTGCCAGCTCACCCGGGACACGGCTGGACTATGGCTACACCTTC.

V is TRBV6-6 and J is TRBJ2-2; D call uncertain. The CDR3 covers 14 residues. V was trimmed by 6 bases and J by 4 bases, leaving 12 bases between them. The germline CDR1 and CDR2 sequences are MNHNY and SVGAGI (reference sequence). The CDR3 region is CASRVTVLTGELFF. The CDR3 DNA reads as TGTGCCAGCAGAGTCACGGTTCTCACCGGGGAGCTGTTTTTT.

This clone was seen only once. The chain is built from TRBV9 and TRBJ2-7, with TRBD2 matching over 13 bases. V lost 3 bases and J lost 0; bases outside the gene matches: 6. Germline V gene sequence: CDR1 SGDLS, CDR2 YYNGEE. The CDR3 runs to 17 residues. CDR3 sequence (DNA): TGTGCCAGCAGCGCCGGGACTAGCGGGATTGGCTCCTACGAGCAGTACTTC. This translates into CASSAGTSGIGSYEQYF.

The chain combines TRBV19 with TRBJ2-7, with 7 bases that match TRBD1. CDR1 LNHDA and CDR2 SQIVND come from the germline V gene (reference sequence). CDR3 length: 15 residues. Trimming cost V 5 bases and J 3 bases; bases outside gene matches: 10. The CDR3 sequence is CASSPSGQSSYEQYF. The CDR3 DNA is TGTGCCAGTAGTCCCTCGGGACAGAGCAGCTACGAGCAGTACTTC.

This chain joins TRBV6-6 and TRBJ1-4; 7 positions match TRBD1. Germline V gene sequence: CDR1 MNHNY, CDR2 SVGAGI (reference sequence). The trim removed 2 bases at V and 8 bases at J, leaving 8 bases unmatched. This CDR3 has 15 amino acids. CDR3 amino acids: CASSYGGTVREKLFF. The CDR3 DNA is TGTGCCAGCAGTTACGGGGGGACAGTTCGAGAAAAACTGTTTTTT.

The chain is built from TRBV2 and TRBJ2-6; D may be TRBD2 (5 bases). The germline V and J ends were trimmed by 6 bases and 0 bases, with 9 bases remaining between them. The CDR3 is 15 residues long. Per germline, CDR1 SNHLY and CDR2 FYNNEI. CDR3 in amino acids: CASRVDFSGANVLTF. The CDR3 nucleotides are TGTGCCAGCAGGGTGGACTTCTCTGGGGCCAACGTCCTGACTTTC.

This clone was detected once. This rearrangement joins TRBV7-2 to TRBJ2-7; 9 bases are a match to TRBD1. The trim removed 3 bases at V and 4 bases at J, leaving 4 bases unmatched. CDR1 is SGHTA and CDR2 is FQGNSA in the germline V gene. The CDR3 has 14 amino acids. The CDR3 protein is CASSFGTGFYEQYF. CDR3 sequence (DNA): TGTGCCAGCAGCTTCGGGACAGGGTTTTACGAGCAGTACTTC.

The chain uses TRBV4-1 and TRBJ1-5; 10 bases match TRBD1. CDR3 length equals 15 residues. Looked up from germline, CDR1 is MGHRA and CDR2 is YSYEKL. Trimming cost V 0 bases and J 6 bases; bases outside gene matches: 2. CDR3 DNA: TGCGCCAGCAGCCAAGAAGACAGGGGGCTTCAGCCCCAGCATTTT. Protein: CASSQEDRGLQPQHF.

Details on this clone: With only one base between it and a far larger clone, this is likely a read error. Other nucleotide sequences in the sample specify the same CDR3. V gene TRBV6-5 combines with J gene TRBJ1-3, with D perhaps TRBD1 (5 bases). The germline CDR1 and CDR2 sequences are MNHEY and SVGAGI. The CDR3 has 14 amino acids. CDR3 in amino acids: CASSYATGENTIYF. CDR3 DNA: TGTGCCAGCAGTTACGCCACAGGCGAAAACACCATATACTTT.

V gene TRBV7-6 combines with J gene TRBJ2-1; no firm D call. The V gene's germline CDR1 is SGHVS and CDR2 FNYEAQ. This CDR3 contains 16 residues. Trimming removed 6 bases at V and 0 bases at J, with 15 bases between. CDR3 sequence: CASRLFDSSSYNEQFF. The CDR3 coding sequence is TGTGCCAGCAGGTTATTCGACTCGAGCTCCTACAATGAGCAGTTCTTC.

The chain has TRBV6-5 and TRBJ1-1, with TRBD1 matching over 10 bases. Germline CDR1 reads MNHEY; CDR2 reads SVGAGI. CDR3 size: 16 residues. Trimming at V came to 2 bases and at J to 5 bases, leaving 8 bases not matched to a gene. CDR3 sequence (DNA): TGTGCCAGCAGTTACGGGACAGGGGCCGCCCTTACTGAAGCTTTCTTT. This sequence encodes CASSYGTGAALTEAFF.

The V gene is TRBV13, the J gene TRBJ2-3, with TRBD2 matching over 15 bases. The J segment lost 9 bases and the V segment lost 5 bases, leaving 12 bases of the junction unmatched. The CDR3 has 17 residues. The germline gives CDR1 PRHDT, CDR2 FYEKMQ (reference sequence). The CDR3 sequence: CASSGTSGGTRSFTQYF. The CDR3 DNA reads TGTGCCAGCAGCGGGACTAGCGGGGGGACGAGGAGTTTCACGCAGTATTTT.

CDR3 sequence (DNA): TGTGCCAGCAGCTTCGGACAGACCAACTCCTACGAGCAGTACTTC. It specifies CASSFGQTNSYEQYF. The genes are TRBV7-6 and TRBJ2-7; tentatively, D is TRBD1 (6 bases). Trimming removed 3 bases from V and 0 bases from J, with 12 bases in between. The CDR3 has 15 residues. The V gene's germline CDR1 is SGHVS and CDR2 FNYEAQ.

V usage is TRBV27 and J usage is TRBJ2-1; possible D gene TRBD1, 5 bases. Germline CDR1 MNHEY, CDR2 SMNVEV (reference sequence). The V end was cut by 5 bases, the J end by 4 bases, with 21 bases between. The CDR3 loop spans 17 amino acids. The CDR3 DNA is TGTGCCAGCAGTACACACTATCAGGGCGTTGGATACAATGAGCAGTTCTTC. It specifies CASSTHYQGVGYNEQFF.

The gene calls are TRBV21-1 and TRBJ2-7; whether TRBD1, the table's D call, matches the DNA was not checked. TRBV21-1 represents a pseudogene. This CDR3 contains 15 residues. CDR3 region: CASSKDRDRGDEQYF. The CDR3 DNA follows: TGTGCCAGCAGCAAAGACCGGGACAGGGGAGACGAGCAGTACTTC.

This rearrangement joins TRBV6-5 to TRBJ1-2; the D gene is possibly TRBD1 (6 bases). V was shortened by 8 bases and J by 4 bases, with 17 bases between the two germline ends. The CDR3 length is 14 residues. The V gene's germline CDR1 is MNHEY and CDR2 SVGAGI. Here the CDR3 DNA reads TGTGCCAGCGAGGGGGTGGGGGGGACCTATGGCTACACCTTC. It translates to CASEGVGGTYGYTF.

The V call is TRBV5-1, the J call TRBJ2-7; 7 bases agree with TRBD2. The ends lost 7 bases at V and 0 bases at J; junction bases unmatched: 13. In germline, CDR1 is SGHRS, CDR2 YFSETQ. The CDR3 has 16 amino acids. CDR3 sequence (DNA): TGCGCCAGCCGGATTTCTAGCGGAATGAGCTCCTACGAGCAGTACTTC. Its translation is CASRISSGMSSYEQYF.

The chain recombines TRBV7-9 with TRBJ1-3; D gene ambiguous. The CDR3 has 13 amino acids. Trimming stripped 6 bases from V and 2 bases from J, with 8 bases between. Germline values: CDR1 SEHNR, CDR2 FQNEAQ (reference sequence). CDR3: CASSRLPGNTIYF. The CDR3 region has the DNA TGTGCCAGCAGTCGACTCCCTGGAAACACCATATATTTT.

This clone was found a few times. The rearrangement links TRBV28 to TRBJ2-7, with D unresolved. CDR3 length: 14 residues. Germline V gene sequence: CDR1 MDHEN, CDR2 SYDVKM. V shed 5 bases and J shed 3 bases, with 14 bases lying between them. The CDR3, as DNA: TGTGCCAGCAGTCCGACCGGCCAGGTCTACGAGCAGTACTTC. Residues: CASSPTGQVYEQYF.

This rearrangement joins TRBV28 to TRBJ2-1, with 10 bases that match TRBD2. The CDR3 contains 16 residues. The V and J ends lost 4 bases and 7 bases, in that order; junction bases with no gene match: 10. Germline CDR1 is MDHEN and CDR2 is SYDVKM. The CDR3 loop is CASSSPMSGRANEQFF. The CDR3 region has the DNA TGTGCCAGCAGTTCCCCTATGAGCGGGAGGGCGAATGAGCAGTTCTTC.

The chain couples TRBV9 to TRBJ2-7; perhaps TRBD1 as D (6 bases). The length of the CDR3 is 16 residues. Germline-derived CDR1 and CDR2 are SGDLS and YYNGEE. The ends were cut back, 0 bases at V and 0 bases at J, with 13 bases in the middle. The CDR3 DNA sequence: TGTGCCAGCAGCGTAGAGCAGGGGTCCAACTCCTACGAGCAGTACTTC. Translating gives CASSVEQGSNSYEQYF.

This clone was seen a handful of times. The CDR3: CASSESRAANTGELFF. The CDR3 coding sequence is TGCGCCAGCAGTGAGTCAAGAGCGGCGAACACCGGGGAGCTGTTTTTT. The chain recombines TRBV10-1 with TRBJ2-2; D possibly corresponds to TRBD2 (5 bases). This CDR3 spans 16 amino acids. Trimming stripped 0 bases from V and 0 bases from J, with 8 bases between. The germline V gene encodes CDR1 WNHNN and CDR2 SYGVQD (reference sequence).

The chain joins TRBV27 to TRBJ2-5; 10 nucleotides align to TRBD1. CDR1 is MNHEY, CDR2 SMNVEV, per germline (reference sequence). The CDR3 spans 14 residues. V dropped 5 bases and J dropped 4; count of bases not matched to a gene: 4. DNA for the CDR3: TGTGCCAGCAGTACCCGGGACAGGGGAGAGACCCAGTACTTC. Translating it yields CASSTRDRGETQYF.

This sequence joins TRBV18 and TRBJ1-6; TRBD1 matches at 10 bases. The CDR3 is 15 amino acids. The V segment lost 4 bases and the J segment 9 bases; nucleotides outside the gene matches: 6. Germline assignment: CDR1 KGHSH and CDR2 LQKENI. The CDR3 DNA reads TGTGCCAGCTCACTCTGGGACAGGGGAATTTCACCCCTCCACTTT. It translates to CASSLWDRGISPLHF.

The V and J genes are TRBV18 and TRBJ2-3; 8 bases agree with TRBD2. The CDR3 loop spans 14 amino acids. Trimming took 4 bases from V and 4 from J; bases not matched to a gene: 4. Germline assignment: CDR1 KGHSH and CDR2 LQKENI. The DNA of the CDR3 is TGTGCCAGCTCACGAACTAGCGGAGCAGATACGCAGTATTTT. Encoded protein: CASSRTSGADTQYF.

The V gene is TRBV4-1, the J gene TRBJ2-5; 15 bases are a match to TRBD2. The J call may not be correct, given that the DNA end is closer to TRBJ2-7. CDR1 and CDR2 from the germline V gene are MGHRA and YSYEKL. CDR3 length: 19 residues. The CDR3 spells CASSQAGLAGGRSGNEQYF. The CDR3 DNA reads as TGCGCCAGCAGCCAAGCTGGACTAGCGGGAGGGCGGAGTGGCAACGAGCAGTACTTC.